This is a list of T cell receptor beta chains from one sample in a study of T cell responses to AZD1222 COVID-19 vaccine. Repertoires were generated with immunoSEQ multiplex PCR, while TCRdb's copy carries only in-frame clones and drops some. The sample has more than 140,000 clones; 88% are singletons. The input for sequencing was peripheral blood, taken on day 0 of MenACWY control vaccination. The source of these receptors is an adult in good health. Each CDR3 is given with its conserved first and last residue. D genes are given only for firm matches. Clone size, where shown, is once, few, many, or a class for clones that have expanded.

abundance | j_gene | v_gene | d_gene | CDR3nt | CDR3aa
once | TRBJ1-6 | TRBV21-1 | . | TGTGCCAGCAGCAAAGAAGGACAGGCGAGCTCCTATAATTCACCCCTCCACTTT | CASSKEGQASSYNSPLHF
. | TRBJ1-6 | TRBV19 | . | TGTGCCAGTAGTATTCAGAGCTCCTATAATTCACCCCTCCACTTT | CASSIQSSYNSPLHF
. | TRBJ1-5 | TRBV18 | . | TGTGCCAGCTCACCACGTGTCGCCGATCAGCCCCAGCATTTT | CASSPRVADQPQHF
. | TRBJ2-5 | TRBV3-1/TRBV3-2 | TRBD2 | TGTGCCAGCAGCTCCCCACCCGCGGGGGTCATATGGACCCAGTACTTC | CASSSPPAGVIWTQYF
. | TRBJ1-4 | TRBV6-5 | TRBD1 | TGTGCCAGCAGGACCGGGACAGGGGAGGAAAAACTGTTTTTT | CASRTGTGEEKLFF
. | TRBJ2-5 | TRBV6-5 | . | TGTGCCAGCATCAAATCGAGTTCAGGGACCCAGTACTTC | CASIKSSSGTQYF
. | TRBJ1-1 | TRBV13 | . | TGTGCCAGCAGCTTAGGCCTATCAGGGGAGGTGACTGAAGCTTTCTTT | CASSLGLSGEVTEAFF
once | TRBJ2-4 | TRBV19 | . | TGTGCCAGTAGTGCTTCCGTAATAACCAAAAACATTCAGTACTTC | CASSASVITKNIQYF
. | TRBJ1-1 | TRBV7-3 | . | TGTGCCAGCAGCGCGACCCAGGGGTTGACTGAAGCTTTCTTT | CASSATQGLTEAFF
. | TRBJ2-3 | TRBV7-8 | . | TGTGCCAGCAGCGTACGACAGAGCACAGATACGCAGTATTTT | CASSVRQSTDTQYF
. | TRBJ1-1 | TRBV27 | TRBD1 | TGTGCCAGCAGTTCAGGACAGGGGTGGAACACTGAAGCTTTCTTT | CASSSGQGWNTEAFF
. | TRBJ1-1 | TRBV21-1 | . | TGTGCCAGCAGCAATGGACCGAGAACTGAAGCTTTCTTT | CASSNGPRTEAFF
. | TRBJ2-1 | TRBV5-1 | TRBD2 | TGCGCCAGCAGCTATACGGGGACTAGCGGGAGGCAGAGCTCCTACAATGAGCAGTTCTTC | CASSYTGTSGRQSSYNEQFF
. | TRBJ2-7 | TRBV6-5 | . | TGTGCCAGCACTTTAAATAGGTCGGGCGAGCAGTACTTC | CASTLNRSGEQYF
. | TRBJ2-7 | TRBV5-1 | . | TGCGCCAGCAGCCAGGGAGGGACAGTGACCTACGAGCAGTACTTC | CASSQGGTVTYEQYF
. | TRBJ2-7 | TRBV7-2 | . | TGTGCCAGCAGCCCATCCCGCTCTCTCTACGAGCAGTACTTC | CASSPSRSLYEQYF
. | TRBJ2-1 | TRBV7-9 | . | TGTGCCAGCAGCTTAGCAGCGGGCCACTACAATGAGCAGTTCTTC | CASSLAAGHYNEQFF
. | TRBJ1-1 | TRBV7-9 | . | TGTGCCAGCAGCTTTAGTCAGGGGATGAACACTGAAGCTTTCTTT | CASSFSQGMNTEAFF
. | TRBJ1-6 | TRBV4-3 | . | TGCGCCAGCAGCCAAGGTTGGAATTCACCCCTCCACTTT | CASSQGWNSPLHF
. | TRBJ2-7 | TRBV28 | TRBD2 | TGTGCCAGCAGTTCTCCGGGACTAGCGGGAGAGTACGAGCAGTACTTC | CASSSPGLAGEYEQYF
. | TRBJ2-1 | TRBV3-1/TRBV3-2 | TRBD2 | TGTGCCAGCAGCAAAGAATTAAGACTAGCGGGCCACAATGAGCAGTTCTTC | CASSKELRLAGHNEQFF
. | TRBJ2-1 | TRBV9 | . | TGTGCCAGCGGGAGTGGTTATGAGCAGTTCTTC | CASGSGYEQFF
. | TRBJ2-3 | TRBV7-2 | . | TGTGCCAGCAGCTTAGGAGACAGAGTGAGCACAGATACGCAGTATTTT | CASSLGDRVSTDTQYF
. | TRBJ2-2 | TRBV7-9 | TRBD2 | TGTGCCAGCAGCTTAGTAGTAGCGGGGGGCCGCACCGGGGAGCTGTTTTTT | CASSLVVAGGRTGELFF
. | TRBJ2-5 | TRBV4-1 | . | TGCGCCAGCAGCCAAGCCCGTGAGACCCAGTACTTC | CASSQARETQYF
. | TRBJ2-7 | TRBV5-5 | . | TGTGCCAGCAGCTTGGGTGGGCCGAACAACTTATACGAGCAGTACTTC | CASSLGGPNNLYEQYF
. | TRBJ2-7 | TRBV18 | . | TGTGCCAGCTCGGCCGGGACCCACTACGAGCAGTACTTC | CASSAGTHYEQYF
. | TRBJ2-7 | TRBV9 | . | TGTGCCAGCGACAAGACCGGTTCCTCCTACGAGCAGTACTTC | CASDKTGSSYEQYF
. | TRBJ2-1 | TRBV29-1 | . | TGCAGCGTCGACTTCGAGAACTCCTACAATGAGCAGTTCTTC | CSVDFENSYNEQFF
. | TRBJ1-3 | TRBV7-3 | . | TGTGCCAGCAGTTCCACAGGAAACACCATATATTTT | CASSSTGNTIYF
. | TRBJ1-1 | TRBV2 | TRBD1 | TGTGCCAGCAGAGCGCAGGGGGGCACTGAAGCTTTCTTT | CASRAQGGTEAFF
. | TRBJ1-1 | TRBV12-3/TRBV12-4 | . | TGTGCCAGCAGCCCCATCGTGGCCACTGAAGCTTTCTTT | CASSPIVATEAFF
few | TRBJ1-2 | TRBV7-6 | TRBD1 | TGTGCCAGCAGCTTAGACAGGGGGGGAAACTATGGCTACACCTTC | CASSLDRGGNYGYTF
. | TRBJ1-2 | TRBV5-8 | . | TGTGCCAGCAGCCCAGAGGGTCTCTATGGCTACACCTTC | CASSPEGLYGYTF
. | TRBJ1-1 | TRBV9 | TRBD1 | TGTGCCAGCAGCGTGGCAGGACAGGGTGAAGCTTTCTTT | CASSVAGQGEAFF
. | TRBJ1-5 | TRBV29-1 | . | TGCAGCGCTAGACCTGGGGGCGTGGATCAGCCCCAGCATTTT | CSARPGGVDQPQHF
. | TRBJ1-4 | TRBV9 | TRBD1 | TGTGCCAGCAGCGTAGGAGACAGGGGAGGATCAACTAATGAAAAACTGTTTTTT | CASSVGDRGGSTNEKLFF
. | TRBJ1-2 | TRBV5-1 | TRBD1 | TGCGCCAGCAGCTGGGACAGGGCTAACTATGGCTACACCTTC | CASSWDRANYGYTF
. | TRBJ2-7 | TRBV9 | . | TGTGCCAGCAGCCCCCGGACCGATACCTACGAGCAGTACTTC | CASSPRTDTYEQYF
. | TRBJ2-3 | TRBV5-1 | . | TGCGCCAGCAGCTTGATAACTAGCTACACAGATACGCAGTATTTT | CASSLITSYTDTQYF
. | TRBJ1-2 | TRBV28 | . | TGTGCCAGCAGTGGGATGGGACGTTCGGACTATGGCTACACCTTC | CASSGMGRSDYGYTF
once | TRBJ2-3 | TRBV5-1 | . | TGCGCCAGCAGGTTGGTTGGTATCAGCACAGATACGCAGTATTTT | CASRLVGISTDTQYF
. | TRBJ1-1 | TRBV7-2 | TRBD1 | TGTGCCAGCAGCAGCGACAGGGAGCTTGAAGCTTTCTTT | CASSSDRELEAFF
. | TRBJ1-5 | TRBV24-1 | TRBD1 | TGTGCCACCAGCCAGGACAGGGCACAGCCCCAGCATTTT | CATSQDRAQPQHF
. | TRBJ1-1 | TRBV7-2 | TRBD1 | TGTGCCAGCAGCTTGAACAGGGGTCGGGAAGCTTTCTTT | CASSLNRGREAFF
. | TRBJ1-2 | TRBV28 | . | TGTGCCAGCACGCGGCGGAGAACTAACTATGGCTACACCTTC | CASTRRRTNYGYTF
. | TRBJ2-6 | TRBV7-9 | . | TGTGCCAGCAGCCCTGGACGGGGATCATCTGGGGCCAACGTCCTGACTTTC | CASSPGRGSSGANVLTF
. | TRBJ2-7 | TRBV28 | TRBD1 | TGTGCCAGCAGTCCCTCGGGACAGGGAGTTCTAGGGTGGTACGAGCAGTACTTC | CASSPSGQGVLGWYEQYF
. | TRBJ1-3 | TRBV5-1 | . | TGCGCCAGCAGCTTGACCCTACAGGGAGCGAACACCATATATTTT | CASSLTLQGANTIYF
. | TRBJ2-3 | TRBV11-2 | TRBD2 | TGTGCCAGCAGCTTAGAAGGCGGGGGGCGAACAGATACGCAGTATTTT | CASSLEGGGRTDTQYF
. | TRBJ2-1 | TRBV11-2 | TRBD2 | TGTGCCAGCAGCCTCTTCGGGACTAGCGGTTACAATGAGCAGTTCTTC | CASSLFGTSGYNEQFF
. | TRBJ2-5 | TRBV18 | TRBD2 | TGTGCCAGCTCACTTCTTATAGCGGGGACCCAAGAGACCCAGTACTTC | CASSLLIAGTQETQYF
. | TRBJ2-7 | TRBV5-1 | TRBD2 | TGCGCCAGCAGTTCTACTAGCGGGAGGGGGGAGCAGTACTTC | CASSSTSGRGEQYF